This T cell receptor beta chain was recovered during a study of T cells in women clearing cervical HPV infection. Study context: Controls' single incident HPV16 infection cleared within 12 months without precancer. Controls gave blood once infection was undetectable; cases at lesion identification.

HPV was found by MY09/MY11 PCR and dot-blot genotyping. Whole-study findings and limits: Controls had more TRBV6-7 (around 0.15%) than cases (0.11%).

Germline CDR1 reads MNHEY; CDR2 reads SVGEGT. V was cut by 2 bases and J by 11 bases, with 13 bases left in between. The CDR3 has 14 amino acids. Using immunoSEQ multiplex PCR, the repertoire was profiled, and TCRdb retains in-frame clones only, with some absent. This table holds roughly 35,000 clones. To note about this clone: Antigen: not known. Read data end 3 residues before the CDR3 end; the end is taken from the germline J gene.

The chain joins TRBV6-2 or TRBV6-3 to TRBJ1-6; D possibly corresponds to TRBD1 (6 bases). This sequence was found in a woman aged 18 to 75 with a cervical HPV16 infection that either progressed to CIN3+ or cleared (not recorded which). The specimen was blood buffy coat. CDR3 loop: CASSYGGLLTPLHF. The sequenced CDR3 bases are TGTGCCAGCAGTTACGGGGGCCTTTTAACACCC.